The T cell receptor beta chain under discussion was sequenced for a study of blood T cell repertoires in COVID-19. Study summary: Acute and convalescent COVID-19 specimens originated in the United States, Italy and Spain. PBMCs, B-cell-depleted T cells, or T cells provided the cDNA or gDNA that made up the material.

As handled by the study authors: Using reference gene primer amplification, nucleated cell counts were estimated. This table comes from immunoSEQ multiplex PCR, and its TCRdb copy is limited to in-frame clones, with some not included. V and J calls and clone size come straight from that table; D and trimming were deduced from the DNA. This sample has about 100,000 clones, with about 88% found just once. Germline V gene lookup returns CDR1 SGHTA and CDR2 FQGNSA. This CDR3 has 14 residues. V shed 3 bases, J shed 4 bases, and the junction held 2 bases outside the gene matches. The TCR originated in an elderly man with acute or convalescent COVID-19. Sequencing was carried out using peripheral blood. The rearrangement uses TRBV7-2 and TRBJ2-2; 7 bases agree with TRBD2. CDR3 loop: CASSLGGTTGELFF. Written as DNA, the CDR3 is TGTGCCAGCAGCTTGGGGGGGACCACCGGGGAGCTGTTTTTT.